This T cell receptor (beta chain) was documented in a study of T cells expressing NK-cell markers. No DNA is given; TCRdb re-called the 5' RACE reads and lists each CDR3 protein once. The listing contains about 550,000 distinct CDR3 sequences. General study findings and limits: Of the CD8+ T cell pool in about 6 donors, about 1.0-7.5% was accounted for by dominant NKG2C+ clonotypes. Once again these clonotypes came out on top in the CD3+CD56-NKG2C+ fraction of several donors.

With regard to this clonotype: Its antigen is not identified.

The CDR3 runs 14 residues. CDR1 is SQVTM, CDR2 ANQGSEA, per germline. This TCR derives from a young man in good health. The genes are TRBV29-1 and TRBJ2-3; absent DNA, TCRdb's TRBD1 call cannot be checked. The specimen was blood T cells: a sorted CD56 or NKG2C T cell subset, CD4+ or CD8+ T cells, or bulk PBMC T cells (not recorded which). The CDR3 region is CSVGPAARSDTQYF.